This entry concerns a single T cell receptor beta chain. Clones were sequenced by immunoSEQ multiplex PCR, and TCRdb holds only the in-frame ones, with some missing. The sample yields about 53,000 clones, about 86% seen once. The CDR3 is made up of 14 amino acids. V dropped 3 bases and J dropped 8; count of bases not matched to a gene: 6. Germline lookup yields CDR1 SGDLS and CDR2 YYNGEE. This sample was taken from a study of technical replicates of blood from a handful of donors. The material sequenced was PBMCs. J is TRBJ2-1 and V is TRBV9; 9 bases fit TRBD2. This receptor was taken from a human donor in good health. Some clones in this sample may be carry-over from other donors' samples. CDR3 bases: TGTGCCAGCAGCGGGGTAGCGGGAGTTGATGAGCAGTTCTTC. This sequence encodes CASSGVAGVDEQFF.